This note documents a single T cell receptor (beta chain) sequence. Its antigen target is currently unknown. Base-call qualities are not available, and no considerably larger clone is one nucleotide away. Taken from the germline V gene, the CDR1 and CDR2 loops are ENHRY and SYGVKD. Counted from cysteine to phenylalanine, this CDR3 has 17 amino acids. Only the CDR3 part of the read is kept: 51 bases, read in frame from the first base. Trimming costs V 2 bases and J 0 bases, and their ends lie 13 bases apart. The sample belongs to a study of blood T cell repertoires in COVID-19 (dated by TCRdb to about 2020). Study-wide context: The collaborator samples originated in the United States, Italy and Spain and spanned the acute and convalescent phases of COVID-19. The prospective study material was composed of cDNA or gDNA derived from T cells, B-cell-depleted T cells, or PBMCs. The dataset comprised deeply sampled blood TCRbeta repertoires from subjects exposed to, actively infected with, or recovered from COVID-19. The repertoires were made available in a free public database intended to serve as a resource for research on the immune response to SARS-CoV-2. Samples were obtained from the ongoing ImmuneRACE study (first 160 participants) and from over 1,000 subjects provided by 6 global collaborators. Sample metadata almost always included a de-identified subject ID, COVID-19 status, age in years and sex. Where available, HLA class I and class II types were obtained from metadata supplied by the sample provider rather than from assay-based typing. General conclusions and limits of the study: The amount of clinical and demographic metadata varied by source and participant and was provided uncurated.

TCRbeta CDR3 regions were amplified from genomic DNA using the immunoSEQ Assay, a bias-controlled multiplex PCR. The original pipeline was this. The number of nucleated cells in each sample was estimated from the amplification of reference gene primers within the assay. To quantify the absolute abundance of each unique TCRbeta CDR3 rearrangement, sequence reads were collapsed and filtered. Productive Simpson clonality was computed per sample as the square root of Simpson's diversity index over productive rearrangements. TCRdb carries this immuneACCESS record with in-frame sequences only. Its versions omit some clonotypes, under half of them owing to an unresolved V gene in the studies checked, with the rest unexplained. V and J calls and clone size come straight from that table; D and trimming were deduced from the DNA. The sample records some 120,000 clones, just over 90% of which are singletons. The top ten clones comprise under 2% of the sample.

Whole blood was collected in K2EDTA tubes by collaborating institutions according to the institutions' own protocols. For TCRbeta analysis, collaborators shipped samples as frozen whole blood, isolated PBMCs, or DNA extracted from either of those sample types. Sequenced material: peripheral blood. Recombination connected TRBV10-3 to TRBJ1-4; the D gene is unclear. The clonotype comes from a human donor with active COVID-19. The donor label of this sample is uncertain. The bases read TGTGCCATCAGTGAGCTTGGGCGAGCCACAACTAATGAAAAACTGTTTTTT. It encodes CAISELGRATTNEKLFF.